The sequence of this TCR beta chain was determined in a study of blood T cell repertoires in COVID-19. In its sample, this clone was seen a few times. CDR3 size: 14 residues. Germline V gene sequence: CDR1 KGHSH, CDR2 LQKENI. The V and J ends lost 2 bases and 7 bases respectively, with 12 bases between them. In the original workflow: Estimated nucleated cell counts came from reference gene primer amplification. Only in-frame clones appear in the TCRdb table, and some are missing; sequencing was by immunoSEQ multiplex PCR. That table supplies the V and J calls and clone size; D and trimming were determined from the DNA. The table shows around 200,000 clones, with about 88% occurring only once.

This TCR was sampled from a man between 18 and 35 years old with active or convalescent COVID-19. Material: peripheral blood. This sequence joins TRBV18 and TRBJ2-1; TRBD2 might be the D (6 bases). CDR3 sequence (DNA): TGTGCCAGCTCACCAGGGTATGGGGGGAATGAGCAGTTCTTC. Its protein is CASSPGYGGNEQFF.